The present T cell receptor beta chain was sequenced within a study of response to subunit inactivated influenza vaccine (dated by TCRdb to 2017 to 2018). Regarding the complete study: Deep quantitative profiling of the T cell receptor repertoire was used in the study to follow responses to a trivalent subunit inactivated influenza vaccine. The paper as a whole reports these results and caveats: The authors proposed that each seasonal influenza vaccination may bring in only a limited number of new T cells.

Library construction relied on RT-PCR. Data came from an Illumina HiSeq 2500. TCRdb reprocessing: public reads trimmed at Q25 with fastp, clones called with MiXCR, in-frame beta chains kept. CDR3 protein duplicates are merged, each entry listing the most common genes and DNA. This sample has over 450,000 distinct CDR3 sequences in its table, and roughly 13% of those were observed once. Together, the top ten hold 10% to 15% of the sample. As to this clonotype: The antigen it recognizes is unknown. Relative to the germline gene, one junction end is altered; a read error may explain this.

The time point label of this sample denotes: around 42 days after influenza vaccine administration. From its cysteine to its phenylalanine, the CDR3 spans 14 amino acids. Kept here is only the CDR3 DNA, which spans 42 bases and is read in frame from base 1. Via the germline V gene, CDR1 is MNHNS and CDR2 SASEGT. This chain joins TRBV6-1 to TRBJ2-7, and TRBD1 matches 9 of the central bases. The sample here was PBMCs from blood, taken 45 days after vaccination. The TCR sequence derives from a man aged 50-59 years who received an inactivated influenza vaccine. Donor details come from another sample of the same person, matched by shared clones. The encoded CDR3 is CVSRLGQGSYEQYF. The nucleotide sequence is TGTGTCAGCAGGTTGGGACAGGGATCCTACGAGCAGTACTTC.